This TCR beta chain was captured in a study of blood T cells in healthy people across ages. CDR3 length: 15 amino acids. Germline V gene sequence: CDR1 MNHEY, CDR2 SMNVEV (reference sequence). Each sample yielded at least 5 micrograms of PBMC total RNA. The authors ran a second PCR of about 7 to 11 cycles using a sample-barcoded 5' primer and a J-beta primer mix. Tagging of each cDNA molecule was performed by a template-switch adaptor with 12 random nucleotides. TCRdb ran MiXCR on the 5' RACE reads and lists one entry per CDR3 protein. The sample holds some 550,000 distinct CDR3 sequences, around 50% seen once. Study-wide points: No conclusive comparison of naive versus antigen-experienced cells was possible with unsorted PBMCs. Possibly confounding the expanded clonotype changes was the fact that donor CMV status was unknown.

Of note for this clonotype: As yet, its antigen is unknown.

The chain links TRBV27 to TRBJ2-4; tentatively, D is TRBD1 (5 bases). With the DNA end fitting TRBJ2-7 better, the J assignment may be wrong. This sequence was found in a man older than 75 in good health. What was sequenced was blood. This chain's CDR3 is CASRLKTREPYEQYF. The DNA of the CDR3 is TGTGCCAGCAGACTCAAAACCAGGGAACCGTACGAGCAGTACTTC.